Below are 17 T cell receptor beta chains sequenced from a single sample in a study of shared clonotypes between healthy human individuals. TCRdb's table, derived via immunoSEQ multiplex PCR, lists solely in-frame clones and lacks some. The sample gives fewer than 550,000 clones, roughly 85% of which show up once; around 12% is in the top ten. The sequenced sample consisted of PBMCs. These receptors came from a woman in her thirties or forties in good health. Some clones in this sample may be carry-over from other donors' samples.

This chain connects TRBV29-1 to TRBJ2-7, with D hard to call. Germline V CDR1 and CDR2: SQVTM, ANQGSEA. The CDR3 runs to 17 residues. V dropped 5 bases and J dropped 1 base, with 24 bases sitting between them. The CDR3 bases are TGCAGCGTTCGGGCCGCAAGTCCCTTAACTGGGTCCTACGAGCAGTACTTC. As protein: CSVRAASPLTGSYEQYF.

V usage is TRBV6-1 and J usage is TRBJ2-7, with D perhaps matching TRBD1 or TRBD2 (5 bases each). The CDR3 totals 14 residues. Germline assignment: CDR1 MNHNS and CDR2 SASEGT. Trimming left V 7 bases short and J 5 bases short, with 18 bases between. CDR3 in amino acids: CASTEGDPVDEQYF. As DNA, the CDR3 is TGTGCCAGCACCGAAGGGGACCCCGTAGACGAGCAGTACTTC.

This rearrangement joins TRBV7-6 to TRBJ2-7; D is possibly TRBD1 (6 bases). Germline V gene lookup returns CDR1 SGHVS and CDR2 FNYEAQ. The V gene lost 4 bases and the J gene lost 0 bases, with 10 bases spanning the gap. The CDR3 has 14 residues. CDR3 amino acids: CASSSNRDSYEQYF. For the CDR3, the DNA is TGTGCCAGCAGCTCCAACAGGGACTCCTACGAGCAGTACTTC.

This clone was counted a single time. The V and J genes are TRBV18 and TRBJ2-2; 7 bases match TRBD1. In germline, CDR1 is KGHSH, CDR2 LQKENI. This CDR3 contains 16 residues. Unmatched junction bases numbered 2, after V lost 0 bases and J lost 1 base. CDR3 nucleotide sequence: TGTGCCAGCTCACCACCGCGGACAGGGAACACCGGGGAGCTGTTTTTT. Amino acids: CASSPPRTGNTGELFF.

V is TRBV14 and J is TRBJ2-7, with 10 bases lining up with TRBD2. This CDR3 comprises 14 residues. The germline V gene encodes CDR1 SGHDN and CDR2 FVKESK. V lost 4 bases to trimming and J lost 4 bases; unmatched junction nucleotides: 4. In DNA, the CDR3 is TGTGCCAGCAGCCGTTTAGCGGGAGGTTACGAGCAGTACTTC. This sequence encodes CASSRLAGGYEQYF. The entire variable domain, with the rest obtained from reference TRBV14 and TRBJ2-7, is as follows: EAGVTQFPSHSVIEKGQTVTLRCDPISGHDNLYWYRRVMGKEIKFLLHFVKESKQDESGMPNNRFLAERTGGTYSTLKVQPAELEDSGVYFCASSRLAGGYEQYFGPGTRLTVT.

The chain has TRBV19 and TRBJ2-7; 7 bases agree with TRBD2. The CDR3 loop spans 11 amino acids. After removal of 8 bases from V and 4 bases from J, the junction contained 2 bases not matched to a gene. Germline loops: CDR1 LNHDA, CDR2 SQIVND (reference sequence). The CDR3 DNA reads TGTGCCAGTGCCGGGGGGTACGAGCAGTACTTC. It codes for CASAGGYEQYF.

CDR3: CASSDYRAEAFF. The CDR3 DNA follows: TGTGCCAGCAGTGATTATCGCGCGGAAGCTTTCTTT. The chain carries TRBV25-1 and TRBJ1-1; D gene unclear. Between the trimmed V and J ends, which lost 3 bases and 8 bases, there was a span of 10 bases. Germline CDR1 and CDR2: MGHDK and SYGVNS. The CDR3 has 12 residues.

The chain has TRBV5-4 and TRBJ2-1; 8 bases match TRBD1. CDR1 and CDR2 (germline): SGHNT, YYREEE (reference sequence). The CDR3 sequence is 16 residues long. With 4 bases clipped from V and 0 bases from J, the junction kept 6 bases outside the gene matches. CDR3 protein: CASSLAGGYSYNEQFF. The DNA of the CDR3 is TGTGCCAGCAGCCTCGCAGGGGGCTACTCCTACAATGAGCAGTTCTTC.

The rearrangement links TRBV11-2 to TRBJ2-1; a possible D gene is TRBD2 (6 bases). Germline CDR1 SGHAT, CDR2 FQNNGV. The CDR3 has 16 residues. The V end lost 2 bases, the J end lost 3 bases, and 14 bases lay between the germline ends. The CDR3 DNA reads TGTGCCAGCAGCTTAAACGGGGGACTTTACTACAATGAGCAGTTCTTC. Protein sequence: CASSLNGGLYYNEQFF.

This chain links TRBV9 with TRBJ1-2, with TRBD1 matching over 7 bases. CDR1 is SGDLS and CDR2 is YYNGEE in the germline V gene. The CDR3 spans 13 residues. The V segment lost 6 bases and the J segment 7 bases; nucleotides outside the gene matches: 9. CDR3 region: CASKRGTVSGYTF. The CDR3 nucleotides are TGTGCCAGCAAGAGGGGGACAGTTAGTGGCTACACCTTC.

V usage is TRBV7-2 and J usage is TRBJ2-2, with D possibly called TRBD1 or TRBD2 (5 bases each). This CDR3 region has 17 residues. Germline-derived CDR1 and CDR2 are SGHTA and FQGNSA. Deletions cut 1 base from V and 7 bases from J, with 19 bases between. CDR3 sequence reads: CASSLGGTAGGRGELFF. Here the CDR3 DNA reads TGTGCCAGCAGCTTAGGGGGGACGGCGGGTGGACGCGGGGAGCTGTTTTTT.

The chain carries TRBV4-3 and TRBJ2-1; D is undetermined. This CDR3 contains 15 residues. Germline lookup yields CDR1 LGHNA and CDR2 YSLEER. Trimming left V 4 bases short and J 6 bases short, with 16 bases between. CDR3 sequence: CASSRVIGRSNEQFF. In DNA form, the CDR3 reads TGCGCCAGCAGCCGGGTAATCGGGCGCAGCAATGAGCAGTTCTTC.

The chain employs TRBV25-1 and TRBJ2-2; the D is unclear. The CDR3 is 13 amino acids. CDR1 is MGHDK, CDR2 SYGVNS, per germline. Deletions cut 4 bases from V and 1 base from J, with 4 bases between. The CDR3 nucleotides read TGTGCCAGCAGTGGACAGAACACCGGGGAGCTGTTTTTT. Translation gives CASSGQNTGELFF.

V is TRBV18 and J is TRBJ2-2; no firm D call. The V and J ends lost 1 base and 7 bases respectively, with 13 bases between them. The CDR3 consists of 15 residues. CDR1 KGHSH and CDR2 LQKENI come from the germline V gene. In DNA form, the CDR3 reads TGTGCCAGCTCACCACTAGTGGGTATTGGCGGGGAGCTGTTTTTT. It translates to CASSPLVGIGGELFF.

V is TRBV23-1 and J is TRBJ2-7; perhaps TRBD2 as D (5 bases). TRBV23-1 is filed as an ORF, its function uncertain. The CDR3 has 13 amino acids. V was pared by 10 bases and J by 4 bases, with 17 bases between. The DNA for the CDR3 is TGCGCCAATTTCGAAGAGGGTTCATACGAGCAGTACTTC. Its translation: CANFEEGSYEQYF.

The V call is TRBV18, the J call TRBJ1-4; no clear D gene. Trimming took 0 bases from V and 5 from J, leaving 10 bases between them. Germline CDR1 and CDR2: KGHSH and LQKENI. The CDR3 has 15 residues. This chain's CDR3 is CASSPPIHGNEKLFF. Written as DNA, the CDR3 is TGTGCCAGCTCACCACCGATACACGGGAATGAAAAACTGTTTTTT.

J is TRBJ2-5 and V is TRBV5-1; 13 bases fit TRBD2. V lost 4 bases, J lost 1 base, and 7 bases stayed unmatched. Germline V lookup: CDR1 SGHRS, CDR2 YFSETQ. The CDR3 loop spans 17 amino acids. DNA of the CDR3: TGCGCCAGCAGCACGGGACTAGCGGGGCCTATCCAAGAGACCCAGTACTTC. Translating gives CASSTGLAGPIQETQYF.